Below, one TCR beta chain is given with its context. This entry is derived from a study of cytomegalovirus exposure and HLA in healthy donors. PCR employed 60 Vbeta and 13 Jbeta primers. Sequenced by immunoSEQ multiplex PCR; TCRdb stores in-frame clones only, minus some. The table shows roughly 130,000 clones, with 70% to 85% occurring only once. This CDR3 is built from 15 residues. CDR1 MDHEN and CDR2 SYDVKM come from the germline V gene. V trimming: 5 bases; J trimming: 4 bases; junction bases outside the gene matches: 11. Sequences were obtained from PBMCs. The TCR sequence derives from a woman under 30 in good health and CMV-seropositive. The V gene is TRBV28, the J gene TRBJ2-7; TRBD1 agrees at 7 bases. The CDR3 is CASSQPPGQNYEQYF. CDR3 bases: TGTGCCAGCAGTCAGCCTCCGGGACAGAATTACGAGCAGTACTTC.